Each of the 15 T cell receptor beta chains below was sequenced from the same sample in a study of graft-versus-host responses after intestinal transplantation. The data were produced by immunoSEQ multiplex PCR, yet TCRdb's version contains in-frame clones alone and is incomplete. The repertoire holds 12,000 or so clones, with about three quarters as singletons. Sequencing was performed on PBMCs, taken around 490 days after intestinal transplant. The receptor set was obtained from a human patient who received an intestinal transplant, so some T cells may come from the graft donor.

This clone was seen once. V and J are TRBV5-8 and TRBJ2-7; TRBD1 aligns across 10 bases. Trimming cost V 4 bases and J 2 bases; bases outside gene matches: 3. The germline CDR1 and CDR2 sequences are SGHTS and YDEGEE. This CDR3 has 14 residues. Written as DNA, the CDR3 is TGTGCCAGCAGCCGAGGACAGGGGGCCTACGAGCAGTACTTC. This encodes CASSRGQGAYEQYF.

V usage is TRBV7-9 and J usage is TRBJ2-3, with 9 bases matching TRBD1. V lost 3 bases and J lost 0; bases outside the gene matches: 1. Germline loops: CDR1 SEHNR, CDR2 FQNEAQ (reference sequence). CDR3 length equals 15 residues. CDR3 in amino acids: CASSFGQGSTDTQYF. CDR3 DNA sequence: TGTGCCAGCAGCTTTGGACAGGGGAGCACAGATACGCAGTATTTT.

Sample share makes this clone hyperexpanded. Other nucleotide sequences in the sample specify the same CDR3. The J gene is TRBJ1-2, the V gene TRBV28, with D possibly TRBD1 on 6 matching bases. In germline, CDR1 is MDHEN, CDR2 SYDVKM. There are 17 residues in the CDR3. The ends were cut back, 6 bases at V and 2 bases at J, with 22 bases in the middle. The DNA of the CDR3 is TGTGCCAGCAGGGGGGCGGGGAGGGGGACTCTAAACTATGGCTACACCTTC. This translates into CASRGAGRGTLNYGYTF.

J is TRBJ2-3 and V is TRBV18; a possible D gene is TRBD2 (5 bases). The CDR3 is 14 amino acids. The V gene lost 3 bases and the J gene lost 0 bases, with 7 bases spanning the gap. Germline loops: CDR1 KGHSH, CDR2 LQKENI. CDR3 sequence reads: CASSPSVSTDTQYF. In nucleotides, the CDR3 is TGTGCCAGCTCACCTAGCGTAAGCACAGATACGCAGTATTTT.

The chain is built from TRBV9 and TRBJ2-3; 15 bases line up with TRBD2. From germline, CDR1 is SGDLS and CDR2 YYNGEE. This CDR3 contains 16 residues. V shed 3 bases, J shed 4 bases, and the junction held 3 bases outside the gene matches. Here the CDR3 reads CASSARTSGRADTQYF. CDR3 bases: TGTGCCAGCAGCGCCAGGACTAGCGGGAGGGCAGATACGCAGTATTTT.

This clone has only a few counts. The chain carries TRBV19 and TRBJ2-7; D gene uncertain. Looked up from germline, CDR1 is LNHDA and CDR2 is SQIVND (reference sequence). V gave up 6 bases and J gave up 4 bases, with 16 bases separating them. CDR3 length: 14 residues. The CDR3, as DNA: TGTGCCAGTAGCCTCAGAGTCCTTCCGTACGAGCAGTACTTC. Its translation is CASSLRVLPYEQYF.

This sequence joins TRBV29-1 and TRBJ2-1, with a possible D match to TRBD2 (5 bases). Trimming left V 8 bases short and J 5 bases short, with 16 bases between. Germline lookup yields CDR1 SQVTM and CDR2 ANQGSEA. CDR3 size: 13 residues. This chain's CDR3 is CSTGESANNEQFF. The CDR3 DNA reads TGCAGCACCGGGGAGTCAGCCAACAATGAGCAGTTCTTC.

V gene TRBV18 combines with J gene TRBJ2-4; no definite D call. This CDR3 contains 13 residues. Trimming cost V 2 bases and J 5 bases, with 7 bases left between them. Germline CDR1 is KGHSH and CDR2 is LQKENI. The CDR3 protein is CASSPGMENIQYF. Here the CDR3 DNA reads TGTGCCAGCTCACCAGGGATGGAAAACATTCAGTACTTC.

The rearrangement uses TRBV11-2 and TRBJ2-1; perhaps D is TRBD1 or TRBD2 (6 bases each). The ends were cut back, 5 bases at V and 7 bases at J, with 18 bases in the middle. This CDR3 has 15 residues. Germline CDR1 and CDR2: SGHAT and FQNNGV. CDR3 DNA: TGTGCCAGCAGCCTTCCGGGAACAGGGAGGAATGAGCAGTTCTTC. Amino acid sequence: CASSLPGTGRNEQFF.

The CDR3 DNA reads TGTGCCAGCACCCTAGGACTAGCGGTTTATACGCAGTATTTT. Translated: CASTLGLAVYTQYF. The chain recombines TRBV28 with TRBJ2-3, with 10 nucleotides matching TRBD2. Per the germline V gene, CDR1 is MDHEN and CDR2 is SYDVKM. The CDR3 runs to 14 residues. J was trimmed by 7 bases and V by 7 bases; bases with no gene match: 8.

By sample fraction, this clone is medium-sized. A single base separates this from a much larger clone, so it may be a read error. Other DNA sequences within the sample encode an identical CDR3. The chain couples TRBV28 to TRBJ1-2; D may be TRBD1 (6 bases). Trimming removed 6 bases at V and 2 bases at J, with 22 bases between. CDR3 length: 17 residues. The V gene's germline CDR1 is MDHEN and CDR2 SYDVKM. The chain's CDR3 is CASRGAGRGTLNYGYTF. CDR3 nucleotides: TGTGCCAGCAGGGGGGCGGGGCGGGGGACTCTAAACTATGGCTACACCTTC.

This clone was detected once. The chain couples TRBV25-1 to TRBJ2-5; 7 bases are a match to TRBD1. The V gene's germline CDR1 is MGHDK and CDR2 SYGVNS. The CDR3 sequence is 14 residues long. V lost 4 bases to trimming and J lost 5 bases; unmatched junction nucleotides: 7. CDR3 DNA: TGTGCCAGCAGTGCGAGCACAGGGGAGGAGACCCAGTACTTC. Amino acid sequence: CASSASTGEETQYF.

V is TRBV7-2 and J is TRBJ2-7; D call uncertain. Per the germline V gene, CDR1 is SGHTA and CDR2 is FQGNSA. V was trimmed by 7 bases and J by 4 bases, leaving 17 bases between them. CDR3 length: 14 residues. The CDR3 here is CASKVTPSVYEQYF. The CDR3 DNA follows: TGTGCCAGCAAGGTCACTCCCTCGGTTTACGAGCAGTACTTC.

The V call is TRBV2, the J call TRBJ2-5; 9 nucleotides line up with TRBD2. Germline V lookup: CDR1 SNHLY, CDR2 FYNNEI. CDR3 length: 16 residues. V dropped 3 bases and J dropped 5; count of bases not matched to a gene: 10. The DNA for the CDR3 is TGTGCCAGCAGTGACGGTTTAGCGGGAGTTGGGGAGACCCAGTACTTC. Amino acid sequence: CASSDGLAGVGETQYF. The variable domain in full, with the rest retrieved from reference TRBV2 and TRBJ2-5, is EPEVTQTPSHQVTQMGQEVILRCVPISNHLYFYWYRQILGQKVEFLVSFYNNEISEKSEIFDDQFSVERPDGSNFTLKIRSTKLEDSAMYFCASSDGLAGVGETQYFGPGTRLLVL.

The rearrangement uses TRBV6-5 and TRBJ2-7, with D unresolved. Trimming pared 0 bases from V and 4 bases from J, leaving 7 bases between. This CDR3 has 13 residues. CDR1 MNHEY and CDR2 SVGAGI come from the germline V gene. The CDR3 is CASSYSFEYEQYF. The CDR3 nucleotides read TGTGCCAGCAGTTACTCGTTTGAGTACGAGCAGTACTTC.